This TCR beta chain was recorded in a study of blood T cells in healthy people across ages. The CDR3 loop spans 12 amino acids. V was clipped by 2 bases and J by 4 bases, with 8 bases between them. Germline lookup yields CDR1 SQVTM and CDR2 ANQGSEA. Study conclusions and caveats: Leaving the PBMCs unsorted stopped any conclusive comparison of naive versus antigen-experienced cells. Diversity of TCR beta per million T cells declined in a roughly linear way with age.

Donation came from healthy Caucasian individuals in Russia who were aged about 6 to 95. On this clonotype itself: Its antigen is not identified.

A sample-barcoded 5' primer and a J-beta primer mix were used in a second PCR of roughly 7 to 11 cycles. Every individual sample yielded 2.5 million or more paired-end reads (each containing CDR3). TCRdb reprocessed the 5' RACE reads via MiXCR and lists one record per CDR3 protein. The sample has approximately 1,000,000 distinct CDR3 sequences; more than 30% are singletons. The chain employs TRBV29-1 and TRBJ1-2; D is unresolved. The TCR originated in a man between 18 and 35 years old in good health. Specimen: blood. The CDR3 reads CSVEIGVYGYTF. CDR3 nucleotide sequence: TGCAGCGTTGAAATTGGCGTCTATGGCTACACCTTC.